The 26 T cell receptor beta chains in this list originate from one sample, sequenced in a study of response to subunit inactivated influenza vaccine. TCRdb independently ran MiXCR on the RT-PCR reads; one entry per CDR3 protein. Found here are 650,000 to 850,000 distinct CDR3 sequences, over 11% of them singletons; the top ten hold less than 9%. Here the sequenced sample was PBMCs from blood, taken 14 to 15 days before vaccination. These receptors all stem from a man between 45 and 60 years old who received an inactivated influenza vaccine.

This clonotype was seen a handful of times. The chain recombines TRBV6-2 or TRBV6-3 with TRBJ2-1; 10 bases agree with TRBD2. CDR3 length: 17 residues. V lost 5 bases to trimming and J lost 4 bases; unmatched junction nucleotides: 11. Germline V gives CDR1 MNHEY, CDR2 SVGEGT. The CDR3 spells CASSRERGGPQYNEQFF. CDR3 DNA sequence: TGTGCCAGCAGTAGAGAGCGGGGGGGCCCCCAATACAATGAGCAGTTCTTC.

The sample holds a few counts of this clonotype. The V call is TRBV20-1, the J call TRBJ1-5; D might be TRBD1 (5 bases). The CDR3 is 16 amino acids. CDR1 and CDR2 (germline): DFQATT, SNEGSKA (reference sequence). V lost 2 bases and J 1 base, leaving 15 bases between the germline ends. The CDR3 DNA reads TGCAGTGCTAGATTCCGGATGGGGCAGAGCAATCAGCCCCAGCATTTT. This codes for CSARFRMGQSNQPQHF.

CDR3 nucleotides: TGTGCCAGCAGCTTGAGTTGGAGGAACACTGAAGCTTTCTTT. It specifies CASSLSWRNTEAFF. V and J are TRBV5-6 and TRBJ1-1; D not certain. Trimming shortened V by 1 base and J by 1 base, and 8 bases separated the two germline ends. Germline V CDR1 and CDR2: SGHDT, YYEEEE. The CDR3 has 14 residues.

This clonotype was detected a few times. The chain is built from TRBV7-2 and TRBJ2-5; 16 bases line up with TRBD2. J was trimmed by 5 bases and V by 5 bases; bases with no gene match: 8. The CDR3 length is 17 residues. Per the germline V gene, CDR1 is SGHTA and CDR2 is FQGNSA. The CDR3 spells CASSPGTSGRATETQYF. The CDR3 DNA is TGTGCCAGCAGCCCAGGGACTAGCGGGAGGGCAACGGAGACCCAGTACTTC.

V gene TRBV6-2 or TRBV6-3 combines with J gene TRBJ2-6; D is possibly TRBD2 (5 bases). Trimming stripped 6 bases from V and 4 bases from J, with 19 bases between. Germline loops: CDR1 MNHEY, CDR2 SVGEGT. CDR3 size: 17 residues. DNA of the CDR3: TGTGCCAGCAGCAAAGGAACTCTAGCTGCAGGGGCCAACGTCCTGACTTTC. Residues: CASSKGTLAAGANVLTF.

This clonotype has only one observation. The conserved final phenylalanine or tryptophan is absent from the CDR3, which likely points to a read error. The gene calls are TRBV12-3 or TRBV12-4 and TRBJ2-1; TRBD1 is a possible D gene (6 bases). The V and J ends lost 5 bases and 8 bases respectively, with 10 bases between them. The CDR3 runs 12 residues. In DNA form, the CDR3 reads TGTGCCAGCAGTATACAGGGTTATGAGCAGTTCTTA. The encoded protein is CASSIQGYEQFL.

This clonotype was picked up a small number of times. The CDR3 here is CATKTGSITEAFF. The CDR3 DNA sequence: TGTGCCACTAAGACAGGGTCGATAACTGAAGCTTTCTTT. The V gene is TRBV28, the J gene TRBJ1-1; the match to TRBD1 covers 7 bases. In germline, CDR1 is MDHEN, CDR2 SYDVKM. The CDR3 has 13 residues. With 10 bases clipped from V and 5 bases from J, the junction kept 10 bases outside the gene matches. The variable domain in full, with the rest retrieved from reference TRBV28 and TRBJ1-1, is DVKVTQSSRYLVKRTGEKVFLECVQDMDHENMFWYRQDPGLGLRLIYFSYDVKMKEKGDIPEGYSVSREKKERFSLILESASTNQTSMYLCATKTGSITEAFFGQGTRLTVV.

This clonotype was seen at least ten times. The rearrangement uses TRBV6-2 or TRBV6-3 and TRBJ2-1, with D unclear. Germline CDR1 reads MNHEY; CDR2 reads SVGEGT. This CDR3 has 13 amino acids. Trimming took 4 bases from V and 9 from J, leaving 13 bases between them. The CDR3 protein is CASSLSYEAEQFF. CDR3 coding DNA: TGTGCCAGCAGTTTGTCGTACGAGGCTGAGCAGTTCTTC.

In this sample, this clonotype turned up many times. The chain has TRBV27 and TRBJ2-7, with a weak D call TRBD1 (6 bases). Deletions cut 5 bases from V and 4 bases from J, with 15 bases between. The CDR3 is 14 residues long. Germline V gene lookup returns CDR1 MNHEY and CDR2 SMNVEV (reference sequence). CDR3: CASSQYRDPYEQYF. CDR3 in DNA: TGTGCCAGCAGTCAATACAGGGATCCGTACGAGCAGTACTTC.

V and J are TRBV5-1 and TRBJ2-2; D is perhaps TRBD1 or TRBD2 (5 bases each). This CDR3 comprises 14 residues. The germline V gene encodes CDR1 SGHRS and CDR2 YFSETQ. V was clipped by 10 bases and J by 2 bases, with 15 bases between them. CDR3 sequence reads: CASLRGPNTGELFF. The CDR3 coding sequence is TGCGCCTCCCTACGGGGCCCTAACACCGGGGAGCTGTTTTTT.

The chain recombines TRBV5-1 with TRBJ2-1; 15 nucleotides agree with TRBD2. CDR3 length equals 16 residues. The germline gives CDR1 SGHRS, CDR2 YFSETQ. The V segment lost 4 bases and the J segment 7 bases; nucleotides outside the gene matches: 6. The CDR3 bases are TGCGCCAGCAGCCGGGAAGGGACTAGCGGGGGGAATGAGCAGTTCTTC. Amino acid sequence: CASSREGTSGGNEQFF.

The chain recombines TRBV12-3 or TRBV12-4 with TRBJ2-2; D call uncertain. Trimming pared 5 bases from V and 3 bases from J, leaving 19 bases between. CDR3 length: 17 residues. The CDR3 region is CASSPKGPYADTGELFF. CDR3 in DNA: TGTGCCAGCAGTCCGAAAGGACCATACGCGGACACCGGGGAGCTGTTTTTT.

DNA of the CDR3: TGTGCCAGCAGCTTAAGGACAGTACTCTACGAGCAGTACTTC. Translating gives CASSLRTVLYEQYF. V and J are TRBV7-2 and TRBJ2-7, with D perhaps TRBD1 (6 bases). Germline assignment: CDR1 SGHTA and CDR2 FQGNSA. This CDR3 spans 14 amino acids. The V and J ends lost 2 bases and 3 bases respectively, with 11 bases between them.

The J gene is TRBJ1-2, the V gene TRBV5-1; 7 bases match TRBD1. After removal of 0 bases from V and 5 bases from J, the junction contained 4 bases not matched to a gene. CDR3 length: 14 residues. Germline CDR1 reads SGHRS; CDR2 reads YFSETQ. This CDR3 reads CASSLARTGYGYTF. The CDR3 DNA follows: TGCGCCAGCAGCTTGGCTAGGACAGGATATGGCTACACCTTC.

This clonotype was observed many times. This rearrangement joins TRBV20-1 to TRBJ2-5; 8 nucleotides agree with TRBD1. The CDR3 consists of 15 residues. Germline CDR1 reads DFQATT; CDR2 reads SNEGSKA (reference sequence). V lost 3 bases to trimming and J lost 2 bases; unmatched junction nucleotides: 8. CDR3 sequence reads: CSASSGTGIQETQYF. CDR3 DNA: TGCAGTGCTAGTTCCGGGACAGGTATACAAGAGACCCAGTACTTC.

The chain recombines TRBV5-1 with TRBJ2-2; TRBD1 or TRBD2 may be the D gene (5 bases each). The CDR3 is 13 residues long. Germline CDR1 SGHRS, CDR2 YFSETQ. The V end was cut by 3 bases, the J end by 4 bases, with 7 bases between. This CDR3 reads CASSWGTTGELFF. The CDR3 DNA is TGCGCCAGCAGCTGGGGGACCACCGGGGAGCTGTTTTTT.

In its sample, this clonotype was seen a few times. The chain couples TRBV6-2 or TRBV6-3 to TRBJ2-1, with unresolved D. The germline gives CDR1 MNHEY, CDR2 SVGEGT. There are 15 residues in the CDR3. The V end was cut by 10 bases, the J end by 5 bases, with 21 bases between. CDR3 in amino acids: CATINSGVIHNEQFF. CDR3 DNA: TGTGCCACAATCAACTCAGGAGTGATACACAATGAGCAGTTCTTC.

CDR3 coding DNA: TGTGCCAGCTCACCGTCAGGACAGGGGGCAGCTTCACCCCTCCACTTT. Its protein product is CASSPSGQGAASPLHF. The chain uses TRBV18 and TRBJ1-6; 11 nucleotides agree with TRBD1. V lost 3 bases, J lost 9 bases, and 7 bases stayed unmatched. Germline V gene lookup returns CDR1 KGHSH and CDR2 LQKENI. CDR3 length equals 16 residues. The whole variable domain, filled in from reference TRBV18 and TRBJ1-6, reads NAGVMQNPRHLVRRRGQEARLRCSPMKGHSHVYWYRQLPEEGLKFMVYLQKENIIDESGMPKERFSAEFPKEGPSILRIQQVVRGDSAAYFCASSPSGQGAASPLHFGNGTRLTVT.

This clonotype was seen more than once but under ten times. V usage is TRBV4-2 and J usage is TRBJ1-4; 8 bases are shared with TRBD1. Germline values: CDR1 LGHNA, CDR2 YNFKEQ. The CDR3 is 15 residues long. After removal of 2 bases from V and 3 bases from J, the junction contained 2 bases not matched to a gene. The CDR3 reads CASSQPQGANEKLFF. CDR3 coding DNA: TGTGCCAGCAGCCAACCACAGGGGGCTAATGAAAAACTGTTTTTT.

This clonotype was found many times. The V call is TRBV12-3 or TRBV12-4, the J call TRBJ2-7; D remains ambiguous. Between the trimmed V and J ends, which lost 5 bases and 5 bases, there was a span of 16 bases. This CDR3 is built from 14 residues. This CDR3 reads CASSHRVNGDEQYF. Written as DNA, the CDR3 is TGTGCCAGCAGTCACCGGGTTAATGGAGACGAGCAGTACTTC.

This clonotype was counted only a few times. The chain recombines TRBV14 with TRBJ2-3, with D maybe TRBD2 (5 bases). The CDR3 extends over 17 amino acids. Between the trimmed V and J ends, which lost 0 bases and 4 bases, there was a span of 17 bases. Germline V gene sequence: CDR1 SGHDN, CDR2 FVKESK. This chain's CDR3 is CASSQDPWDGGPDTQYF. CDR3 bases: TGTGCCAGCAGCCAAGATCCGTGGGATGGAGGACCAGATACGCAGTATTTT.

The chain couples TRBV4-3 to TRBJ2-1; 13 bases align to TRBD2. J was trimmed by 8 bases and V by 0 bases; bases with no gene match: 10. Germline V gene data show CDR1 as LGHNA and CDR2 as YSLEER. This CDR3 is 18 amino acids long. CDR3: CASSQDSWTSGSWDEQFF. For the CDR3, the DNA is TGCGCCAGCAGCCAAGATTCGTGGACTAGCGGGAGTTGGGATGAGCAGTTCTTC.

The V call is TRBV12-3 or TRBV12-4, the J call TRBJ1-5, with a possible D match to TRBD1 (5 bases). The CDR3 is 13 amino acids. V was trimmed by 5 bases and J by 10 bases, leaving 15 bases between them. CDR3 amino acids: CASSSIGGKPQHF. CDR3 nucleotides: TGTGCCAGCAGTAGTATCGGGGGTAAACCCCAGCATTTT.

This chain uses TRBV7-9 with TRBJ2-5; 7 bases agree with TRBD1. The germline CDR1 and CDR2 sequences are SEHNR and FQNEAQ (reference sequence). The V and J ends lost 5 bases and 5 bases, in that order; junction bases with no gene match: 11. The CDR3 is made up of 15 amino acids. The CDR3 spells CASSQGDSRLETQYF. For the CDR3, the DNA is TGTGCCAGCAGCCAAGGGGACAGCCGGCTCGAGACCCAGTACTTC.

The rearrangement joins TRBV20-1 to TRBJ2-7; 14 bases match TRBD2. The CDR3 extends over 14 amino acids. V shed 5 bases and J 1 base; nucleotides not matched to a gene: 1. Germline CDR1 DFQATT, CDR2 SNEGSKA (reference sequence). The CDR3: CSAGLAGGSYEQYF. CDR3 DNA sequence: TGCAGTGCTGGACTAGCGGGGGGATCCTACGAGCAGTACTTC.

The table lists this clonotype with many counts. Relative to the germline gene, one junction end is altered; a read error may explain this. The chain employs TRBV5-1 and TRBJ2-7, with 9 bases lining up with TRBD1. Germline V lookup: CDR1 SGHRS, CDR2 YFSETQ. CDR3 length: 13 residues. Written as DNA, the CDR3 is TGTGCCAGCAGCGCGGGACAGGGCTACGAGCAGTACTTC. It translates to CASSAGQGYEQYF.